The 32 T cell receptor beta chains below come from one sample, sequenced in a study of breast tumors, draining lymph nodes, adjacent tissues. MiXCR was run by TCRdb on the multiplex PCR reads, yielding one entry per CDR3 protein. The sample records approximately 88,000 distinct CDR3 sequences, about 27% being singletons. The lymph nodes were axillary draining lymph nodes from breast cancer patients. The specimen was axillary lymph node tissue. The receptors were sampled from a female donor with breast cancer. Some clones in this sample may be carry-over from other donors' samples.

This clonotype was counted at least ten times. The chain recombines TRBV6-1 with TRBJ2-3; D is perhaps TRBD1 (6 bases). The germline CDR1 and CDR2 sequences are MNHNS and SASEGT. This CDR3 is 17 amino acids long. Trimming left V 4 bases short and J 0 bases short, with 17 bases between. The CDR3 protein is CASSGSGHIKSTDTQYF. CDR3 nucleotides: TGTGCCAGCAGTGGCTCGGGACACATAAAAAGCACAGATACGCAGTATTTT.

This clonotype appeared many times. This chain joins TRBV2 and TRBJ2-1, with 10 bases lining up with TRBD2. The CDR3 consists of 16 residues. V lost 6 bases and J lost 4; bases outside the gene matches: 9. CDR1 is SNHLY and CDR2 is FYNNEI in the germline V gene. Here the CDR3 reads CASRRTGTSAYNEQFF. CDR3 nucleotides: TGTGCCAGCAGGAGGACCGGGACTAGCGCTTACAATGAGCAGTTCTTC.

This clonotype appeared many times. CDR3 sequence: CASIGRAANYGYTF. The CDR3, as DNA: TGTGCCAGCATTGGGAGGGCGGCTAACTATGGCTACACCTTC. This chain uses TRBV28 with TRBJ1-2; D is uncertain. With 7 bases removed from V and 0 bases from J, the gap between germline ends came to 12 bases. This CDR3 has 14 residues. The germline V gene encodes CDR1 MDHEN and CDR2 SYDVKM.

CDR3 residues: CASSLFLTDPDTQYF. CDR3 coding DNA: TGTGCCAGCAGCTTGTTTCTTACCGACCCAGATACGCAGTATTTT. This chain links TRBV5-5 with TRBJ2-3; D unresolved. The ends were cut back, 1 base at V and 4 bases at J, with 13 bases in the middle. Germline V lookup: CDR1 SGHKS, CDR2 YYEKEE (reference sequence). This CDR3 comprises 15 residues.

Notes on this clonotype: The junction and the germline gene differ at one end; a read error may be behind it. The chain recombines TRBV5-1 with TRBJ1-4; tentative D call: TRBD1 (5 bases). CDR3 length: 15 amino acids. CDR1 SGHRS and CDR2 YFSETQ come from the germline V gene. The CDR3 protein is CASSLTGAGDEKLFF. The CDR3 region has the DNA TGCGCCAGCAGCTTGACCGGGGCAGGCGATGAGAAACTGTTTTTT.

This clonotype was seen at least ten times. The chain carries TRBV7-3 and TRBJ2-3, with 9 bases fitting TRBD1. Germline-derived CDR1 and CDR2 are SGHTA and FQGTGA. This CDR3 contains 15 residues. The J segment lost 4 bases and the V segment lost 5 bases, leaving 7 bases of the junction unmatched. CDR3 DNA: TGTGCCAGCAGCCCCGGGACAGGGATTCCAGATACGCAGTATTTT. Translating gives CASSPGTGIPDTQYF.

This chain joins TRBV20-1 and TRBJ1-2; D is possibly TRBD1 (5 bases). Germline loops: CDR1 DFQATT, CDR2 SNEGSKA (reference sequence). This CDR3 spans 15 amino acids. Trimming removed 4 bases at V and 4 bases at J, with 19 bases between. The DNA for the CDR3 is TGCAGTGCTACTTCGGGACCGAGTTCGTTCTATGGCTACACCTTC. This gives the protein CSATSGPSSFYGYTF.

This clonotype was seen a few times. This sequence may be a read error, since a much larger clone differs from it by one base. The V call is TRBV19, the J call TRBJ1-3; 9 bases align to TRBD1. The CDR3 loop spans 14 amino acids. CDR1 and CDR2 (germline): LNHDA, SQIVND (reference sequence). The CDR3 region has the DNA TGTGCCAGTAAACAGGGGGCCTCTGGAAACACCACATATTTT. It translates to CASKQGASGNTTYF.

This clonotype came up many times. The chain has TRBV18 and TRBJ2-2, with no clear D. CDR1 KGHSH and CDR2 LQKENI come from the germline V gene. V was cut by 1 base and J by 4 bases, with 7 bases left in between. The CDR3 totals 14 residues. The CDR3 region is CASSPQGSTGELFF. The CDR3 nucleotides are TGTGCCAGCTCACCACAGGGAAGCACCGGGGAGCTGTTTTTT.

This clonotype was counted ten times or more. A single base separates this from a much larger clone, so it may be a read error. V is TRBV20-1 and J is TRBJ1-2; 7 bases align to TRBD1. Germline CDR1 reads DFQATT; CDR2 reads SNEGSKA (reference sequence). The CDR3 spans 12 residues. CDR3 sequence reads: CSASGGGGGSTF. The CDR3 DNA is TGCAGTGCATCAGGGGGGGGCGGAGGCTCCACCTTC.

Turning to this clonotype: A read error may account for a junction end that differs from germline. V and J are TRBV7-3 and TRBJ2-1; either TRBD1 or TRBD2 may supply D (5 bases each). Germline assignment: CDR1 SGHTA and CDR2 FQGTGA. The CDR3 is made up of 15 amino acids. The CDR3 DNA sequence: TGTGGCAGCAGCTGGGGGATTGCCCCTTACAATGGGCAGTTCTTC. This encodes CGSSWGIAPYNGQFF.

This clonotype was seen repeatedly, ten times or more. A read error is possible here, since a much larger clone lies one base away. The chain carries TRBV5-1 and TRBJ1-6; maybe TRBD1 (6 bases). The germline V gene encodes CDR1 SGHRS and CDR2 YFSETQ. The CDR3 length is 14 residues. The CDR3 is CANSLIRGDSPLHF. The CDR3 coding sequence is TGCGCCAACAGCTTGATCAGGGGAGATTCACCCCTCCACTTT.

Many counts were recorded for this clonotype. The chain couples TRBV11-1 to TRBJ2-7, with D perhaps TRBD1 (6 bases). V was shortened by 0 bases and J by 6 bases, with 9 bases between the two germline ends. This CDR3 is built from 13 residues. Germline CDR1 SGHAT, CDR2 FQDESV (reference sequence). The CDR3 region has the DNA TGTGCCAGCAGCTTAGCGGTCAGGGGCGAGCAGTACTTC. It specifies CASSLAVRGEQYF.

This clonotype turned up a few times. CDR3 in amino acids: CSAQGASVHEQYF. CDR3 bases: TGCAGTGCTCAAGGGGCTAGCGTCCACGAGCAGTACTTC. V and J are TRBV20-1 and TRBJ2-7; D may be TRBD2 (6 bases). Germline loops: CDR1 DFQATT, CDR2 SNEGSKA (reference sequence). The CDR3 has 13 residues. The germline V and J ends were trimmed by 5 bases and 5 bases, with 16 bases remaining between them.

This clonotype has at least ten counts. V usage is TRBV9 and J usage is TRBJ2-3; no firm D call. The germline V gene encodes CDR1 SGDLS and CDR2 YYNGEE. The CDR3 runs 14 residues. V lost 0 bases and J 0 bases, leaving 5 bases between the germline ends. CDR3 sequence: CASSVGGSTDTQYF. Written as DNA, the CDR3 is TGTGCCAGCAGCGTAGGAGGCAGCACAGATACGCAGTATTTT.

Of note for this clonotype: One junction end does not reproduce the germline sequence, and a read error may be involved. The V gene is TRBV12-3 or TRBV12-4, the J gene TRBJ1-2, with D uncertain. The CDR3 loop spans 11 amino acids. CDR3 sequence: CAGSLGNGYTF. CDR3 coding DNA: TGTGCCGGCAGTTTAGGGAATGGCTACACCTTC.

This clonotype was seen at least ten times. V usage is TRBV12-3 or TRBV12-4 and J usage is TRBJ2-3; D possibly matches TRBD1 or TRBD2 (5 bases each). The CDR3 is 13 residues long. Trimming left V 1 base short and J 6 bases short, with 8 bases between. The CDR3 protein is CASSLVGADTQYF. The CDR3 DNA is TGTGCCAGCAGTTTAGTCGGGGCGGATACGCAGTATTTT.

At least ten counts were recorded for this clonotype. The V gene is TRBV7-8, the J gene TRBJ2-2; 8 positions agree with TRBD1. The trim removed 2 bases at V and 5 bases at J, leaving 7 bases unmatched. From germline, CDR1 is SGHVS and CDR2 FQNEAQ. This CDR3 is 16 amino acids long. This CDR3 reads CASSLLGQAETGELFF. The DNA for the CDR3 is TGTGCCAGCAGCTTACTGGGACAGGCTGAAACCGGGGAGCTGTTTTTT.

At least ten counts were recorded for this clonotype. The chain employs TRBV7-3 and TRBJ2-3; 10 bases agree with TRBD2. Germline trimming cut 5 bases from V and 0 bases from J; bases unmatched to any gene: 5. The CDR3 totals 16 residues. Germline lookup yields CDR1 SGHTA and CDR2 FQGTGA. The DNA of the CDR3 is TGTGCCAGCAGCCCTACTAGCGGGATTAGCACAGATACGCAGTATTTT. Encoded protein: CASSPTSGISTDTQYF.

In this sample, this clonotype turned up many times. The CDR3 nucleotides read TGCAGTGCGCAAACGGGACAAGACTTTAGGGATGAGCAGTTCTTC. It specifies CSAQTGQDFRDEQFF. The rearrangement links TRBV20-1 to TRBJ2-1; weak D call: TRBD1 (6 bases). The V and J ends lost 6 bases and 8 bases respectively, with 23 bases between them. The CDR3 has 15 residues. Germline assignment: CDR1 DFQATT and CDR2 SNEGSKA (reference sequence).

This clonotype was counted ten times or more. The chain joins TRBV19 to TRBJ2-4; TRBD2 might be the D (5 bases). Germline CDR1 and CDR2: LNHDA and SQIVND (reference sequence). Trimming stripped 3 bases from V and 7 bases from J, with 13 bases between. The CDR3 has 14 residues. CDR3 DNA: TGTGCCAGTAGTATCGACTACTTAGCGAACATTCAGTACTTC. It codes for CASSIDYLANIQYF.

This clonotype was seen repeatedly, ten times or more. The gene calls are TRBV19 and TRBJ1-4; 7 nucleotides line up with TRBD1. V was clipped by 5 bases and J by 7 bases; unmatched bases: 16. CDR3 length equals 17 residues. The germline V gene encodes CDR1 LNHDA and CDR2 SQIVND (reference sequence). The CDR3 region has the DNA TGTGCCAGTAGTCCACGAAAGGGGGCAATCGAAGGTGAAAAACTGTTTTTT. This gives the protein CASSPRKGAIEGEKLFF.

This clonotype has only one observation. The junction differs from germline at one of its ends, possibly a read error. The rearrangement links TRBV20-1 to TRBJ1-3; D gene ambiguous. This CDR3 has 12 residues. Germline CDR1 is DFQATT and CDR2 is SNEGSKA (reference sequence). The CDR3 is CSASRSGNTIYF. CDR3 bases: TGCAGTGCTAGTCGATCTGGAAACACCATATACTTT.

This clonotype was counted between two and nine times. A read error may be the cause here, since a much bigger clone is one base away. CDR3 region: CASSPRGGFADTQYF. CDR3 in DNA: TGTGCCAGCAGTCCTAGGGGGGGATTTGCAGATACGCAGTATTTT. This rearrangement joins TRBV6-5 to TRBJ2-3; maybe TRBD2 (7 bases). Trimming removed 5 bases from V and 4 bases from J, with 16 bases in between. CDR3 length equals 15 residues. Germline CDR1 MNHEY, CDR2 SVGAGI.

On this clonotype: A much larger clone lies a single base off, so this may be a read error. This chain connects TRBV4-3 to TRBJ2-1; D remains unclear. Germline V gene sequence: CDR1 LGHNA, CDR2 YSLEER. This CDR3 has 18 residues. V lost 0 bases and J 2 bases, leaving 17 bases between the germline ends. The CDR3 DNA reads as TGCGCCAGCAGCCAAGAAAGTATACGGTCTATGACCTACAATGAGCAGTTCTTC. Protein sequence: CASSQESIRSMTYNEQFF.

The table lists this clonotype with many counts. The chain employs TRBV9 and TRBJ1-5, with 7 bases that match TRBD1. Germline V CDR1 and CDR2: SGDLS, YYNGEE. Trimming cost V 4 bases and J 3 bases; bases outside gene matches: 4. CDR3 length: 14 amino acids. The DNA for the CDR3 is TGTGCCAGCAGCTTAACAGGGGCCAATCAGCCCCAGCATTTT. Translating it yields CASSLTGANQPQHF.

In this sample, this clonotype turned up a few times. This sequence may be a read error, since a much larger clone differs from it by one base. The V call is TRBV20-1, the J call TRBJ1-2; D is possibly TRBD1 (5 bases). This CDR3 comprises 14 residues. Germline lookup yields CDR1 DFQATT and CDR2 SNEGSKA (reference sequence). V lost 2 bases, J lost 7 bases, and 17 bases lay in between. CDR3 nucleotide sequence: TGCAGTGCTAGACTGCCTGGGGCCGCCCCTGGCTACACCTTC. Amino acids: CSARLPGAAPGYTF.

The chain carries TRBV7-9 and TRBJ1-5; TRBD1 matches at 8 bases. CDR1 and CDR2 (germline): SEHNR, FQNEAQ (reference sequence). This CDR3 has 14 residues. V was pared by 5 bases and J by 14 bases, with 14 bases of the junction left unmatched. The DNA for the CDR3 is TGTGCCAGCAGCCCTCGCCAGGGGGCGGGCTACGAGCATTTT. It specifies CASSPRQGAGYEHF.

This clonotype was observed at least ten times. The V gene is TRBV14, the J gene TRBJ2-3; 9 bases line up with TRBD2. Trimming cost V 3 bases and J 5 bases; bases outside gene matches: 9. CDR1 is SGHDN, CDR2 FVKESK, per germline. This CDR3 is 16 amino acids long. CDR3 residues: CASSHLAGEGRDTQYF. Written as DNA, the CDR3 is TGTGCCAGCAGCCACTTAGCGGGAGAAGGTCGAGATACGCAGTATTTT.

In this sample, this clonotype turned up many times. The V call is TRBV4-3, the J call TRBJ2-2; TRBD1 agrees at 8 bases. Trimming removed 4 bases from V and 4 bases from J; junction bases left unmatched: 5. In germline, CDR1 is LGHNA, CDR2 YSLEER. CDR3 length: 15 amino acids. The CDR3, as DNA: TGCGCCAGCAGCCCCGGACAGGGTTTCACCGGGGAGCTGTTTTTT. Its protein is CASSPGQGFTGELFF.

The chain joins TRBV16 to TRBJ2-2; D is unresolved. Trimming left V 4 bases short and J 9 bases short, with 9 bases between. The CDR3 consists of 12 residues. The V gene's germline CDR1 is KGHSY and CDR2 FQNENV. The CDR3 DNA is TGTGCCAGCAGCCCGGAGATGAGGGAGCTGTTTTTT. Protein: CASSPEMRELFF.

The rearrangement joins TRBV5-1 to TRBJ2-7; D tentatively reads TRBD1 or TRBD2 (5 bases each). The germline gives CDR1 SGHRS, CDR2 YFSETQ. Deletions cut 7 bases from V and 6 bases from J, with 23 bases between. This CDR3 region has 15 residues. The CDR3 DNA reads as TGCGCCAGCTCGCCAAGACAGAGGGCTGTCTGCGAGCAGTACTTC. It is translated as CASSPRQRAVCEQYF. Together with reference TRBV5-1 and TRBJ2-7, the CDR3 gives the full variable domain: KAGVTQTPRYLIKTRGQQVTLSCSPISGHRSVSWYQQTPGQGLQFLFEYFSETQRNKGNFPGRFSGRQFSNSRSEMNVSTLELGDSALYLCASSPRQRAVCEQYFGPGTRLTVT.